At least ten counts were recorded for the clone carrying this T cell receptor (beta chain). No antigen is known for it. Both TRBC1 and TRBC2 were covered by a beta constant-region primer of two equimolar oligonucleotides. The ligated cDNA underwent four PCR rounds using SP2 and nested alpha and beta constant-region primers. TCRdb ran MiXCR on the UMI-ligation and nested PCR reads and lists one entry per CDR3 protein. The sample consists of 85,000 or so distinct CDR3 sequences, 9% of them appearing once. The CDR3 extends over 11 amino acids. In germline, CDR1 is SQVTM, CDR2 ANQGSEA. Trimming left V 1 base short and J 9 bases short, with 7 bases between. The sample belongs to a study of naive and memory T cell subsets. Findings and caveats of the study: In naive cells, over 95% of TCR sequences were seen only once. Naive repertoires, especially CD8, held a few larger clonotypes, possibly memory cells re-expressing CD45RA. No ground truth validated the naive and memory repertoire findings. Diversity fell and Gini index rose from naive through CM, EM, EMRA.

The specimen sequenced was naive CD8+ T cells from blood. This chain uses TRBV29-1 with TRBJ2-1, with D tentatively TRBD2 (5 bases). This receptor was identified in a human donor in good health. The CDR3: CSVEGRSEQFF. The CDR3 DNA sequence: TGCAGCGTTGAAGGGAGGAGTGAGCAGTTCTTC.